This TCR beta chain was documented in a study of T cells in Graves' hyperthyroidism and ophthalmopathy. Study summary: Peripheral blood specimens were obtained at initial diagnosis, prior to any treatment.

On this clonotype: With a much larger clone just one base away, this may be a read error.

Authors of the study amplified TCR beta CDR3 regions from RNA transcripts. Using the HTBI primer set, a first-round RT-PCR was run on the TCR CDR3. TCRdb ran MiXCR on the multiplex PCR reads and lists one entry per CDR3 protein. This sample carries about 530,000 distinct CDR3 sequences, roughly a sixth of them seen once, and the ten largest clones take 15% to 20%. Per germline, CDR1 SGHDN and CDR2 FVKESK. The length of the CDR3 is 15 residues. The chain uses TRBV14 and TRBJ1-1, with D uncertain. The origin of this receptor is a woman under 30 with Graves' ophthalmopathy. The sequencing sample was made of blood. CDR3 DNA: TGTGCCAGCAGCCAAGATCTCACAGTGAAAACTGAAGCTTTCTTT. Protein product: CASSQDLTVKTEAFF.